One T cell receptor (beta chain) is described in this entry. Its antigen is still unknown. The time point was: week 23, last vaccination. Topical imiquimod was applied with each vaccine dose, which held 300 ug of mutant IDH1 20-mer peptide. The astrocytomas were IDH1-mutant, ATRX-negative, and WHO grade 3 or 4. Here immunoSEQ multiplex PCR was the method, and the copy in TCRdb shows in-frame clones only, minus some. The data hold approximately 60,000 clones, with about 89% observed a single time. The data were taken from a study of a mutant IDH1 vaccine in newly diagnosed glioma. V gave up 3 bases and J gave up 4 bases, with 10 bases separating them. The CDR3 has 14 amino acids. Germline V gives CDR1 SGHTA, CDR2 FQGNSA.

Sequencing was performed on PBMCs, taken from a glioma patient whose treatment included an IDH1 peptide vaccine. This chain uses TRBV7-2 with TRBJ1-3; D unclear. This receptor was obtained from a man aged 35-49 years with glioma. CDR3 DNA sequence: TGTGCCAGCAGCTTCCAGGTGGCCGGAAACACCATATATTTT. It codes for CASSFQVAGNTIYF.